This TCR beta chain was recovered during a study of blood T cell repertoires in COVID-19 (dated by TCRdb to about 2020). Regarding the complete study: Samples from collaborators originated in the United States, Italy and Spain and spanned both the acute and convalescent phases of COVID-19. Deeply sampled blood TCRbeta repertoires from subjects exposed to, actively infected with, or recovered from COVID-19 were included in the dataset. The repertoires were released in a freely available public database meant as a resource for research on the immune response to SARS-CoV-2. Where available, HLA class I and class II types were obtained from metadata supplied by the sample provider rather than from assay-based typing. The prospective study material was composed of cDNA or gDNA derived from T cells, B-cell-depleted T cells, or PBMCs. The samples were drawn from the first 160 participants of the ongoing ImmuneRACE study and from under 1,500 subjects provided by 6 global collaborators. The sample metadata nearly always contained a de-identified subject ID, COVID-19 status, age in years and sex.

What the work shows at the level of the full study, not this receptor alone: Clinical and demographic metadata were provided uncurated, with the amount varying by source and participant.

The collaborating institutions used their own protocols to collect whole blood in K2EDTA tubes. Collaborator samples were shipped for TCRbeta analysis as frozen whole blood, isolated PBMCs, or DNA extracted from either sample type. The immunoSEQ Assay, a bias-controlled multiplex PCR, was used to amplify TCRbeta CDR3 regions from genomic DNA. Regarding the original processing steps: Within the assay, amplification of reference gene primers was used to estimate how many nucleated cells each sample contained. Sequence reads were collapsed and filtered to measure the absolute abundance of every unique TCRbeta CDR3 rearrangement. Productive Simpson clonality was computed per sample as the square root of Simpson's diversity index over productive rearrangements. The immuneACCESS repertoire file appears here via TCRdb, limited to in-frame rearrangements. These files lack a portion of the clones; in checked studies, under half of the deficit traces to unresolved V genes, and the cause of the others is not known. The V and J calls and clone size are taken from that table; D and trimming were inferred from the DNA. The table for this sample lists approximately 270,000 clones; around nine tenths of them were counted only once. The ten largest make up roughly 3% of the sample.

Worth noting for this clone: The antigen this receptor binds is unknown. Nothing much larger sits one base from this clone, and base qualities are not available.

Including the terminal cysteine and phenylalanine, the CDR3 comprises 16 residues. The DNA shown is the 48-base CDR3, in frame from base 1. The germline V gene supplies CDR1 MNHEY and CDR2 SVGAGI. Trimming removed 4 bases from V and 6 bases from J; the gene matches leave 10 bases unexplained. Material: peripheral blood. The chain couples TRBV6-5 to TRBJ1-2; 11 junctional bases match TRBD1. This receptor was identified in a young man with active or convalescent COVID-19. DNA sequence: TGTGCCAGCAGTTTATCCGGGACAGGGGGTCAAAATGGCTACACCTTC. This codes for CASSLSGTGGQNGYTF.